Listed below are T cell receptor beta chains from one sample, sequenced in a study of memory CD4+ T cells and cytomegalovirus serostatus. The data were produced by immunoSEQ multiplex PCR, yet TCRdb's version contains in-frame clones alone and is incomplete. The table lists about 27,000 clones, 60% to 85% of them singletons. The sequenced material came from memory CD4+ T cells from blood. The origin of the receptors is an adult in good health and CMV-seronegative. Both conserved end residues are part of each CDR3. Each record gives: J gene, D gene, V gene, CDR3 DNA, CDR3 protein. The D gene is left open where the match is weak.

TRBJ2-5	.	TRBV7-2	TGTGCCAGCAGCCCGCCTTGGGGAGAGACCCAGTACTTC	CASSPPWGETQYF
TRBJ2-1	TRBD2	TRBV4-3	TGCGCCAGCAGCCACGTCGGAGCGGGAGTATCGGATGAGCAGTTCTTC	CASSHVGAGVSDEQFF
TRBJ1-1	TRBD1	TRBV28	TGTGCCGGAAAGACAGGGGGCCGGGGCACTGAAGCTTTCTTT	CAGKTGGRGTEAFF
TRBJ1-2	.	TRBV19	TGTGCCAGTAGTACCCCCTCGGGCTATGGCTACACCTTC	CASSTPSGYGYTF
TRBJ2-1	TRBD1	TRBV7-2	TGTGCCAGCAGCTTCGACAGGGGCGGTGAGCAGTTCTTC	CASSFDRGGEQFF
TRBJ1-1	TRBD1	TRBV6-1	TGTGCCAGCAGTGAGTATTGGGACAGGGGAGGTAGGAACACTGAAGCTTTCTTT	CASSEYWDRGGRNTEAFF
TRBJ2-1	TRBD2	TRBV5-6	TGTGCCAGCAGCTTGGATCCTAGCGGGAAATATGGTGAGCAGTTCTTC	CASSLDPSGKYGEQFF
TRBJ2-7	.	TRBV4-2	TGTGCCAGCAGCCAAGTGGGCCCGGGGGGCGCTTACTACGAGCAGTACTTC	CASSQVGPGGAYYEQYF
TRBJ1-2	TRBD1	TRBV7-3	TGTGCCAGCAGCCCAACAGGGGTTAATGGCTACACCTTC	CASSPTGVNGYTF
TRBJ1-2	.	TRBV30	TGTGCCTGGAGTGTATCGGCAGGGGTGGGCTACACCTTC	CAWSVSAGVGYTF
TRBJ2-3	.	TRBV2	TGTGCCAGCAGTGTTGATAGGGAGAAGCAGTATTTT	CASSVDREKQYF